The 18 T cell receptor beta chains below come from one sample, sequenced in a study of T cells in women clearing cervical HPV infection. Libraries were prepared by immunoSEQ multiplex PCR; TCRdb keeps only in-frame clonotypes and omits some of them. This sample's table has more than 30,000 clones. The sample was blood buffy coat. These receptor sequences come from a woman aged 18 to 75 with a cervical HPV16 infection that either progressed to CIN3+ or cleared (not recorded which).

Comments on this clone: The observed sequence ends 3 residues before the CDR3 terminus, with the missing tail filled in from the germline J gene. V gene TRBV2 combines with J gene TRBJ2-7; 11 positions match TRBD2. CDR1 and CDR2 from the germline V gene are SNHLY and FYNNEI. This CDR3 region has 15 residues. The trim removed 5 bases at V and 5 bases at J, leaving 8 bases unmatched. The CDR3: CASSLLLAGGHEQYF. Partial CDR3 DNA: TGTGCCAGCAGTCTACTCTTAGCGGGGGGGCACGAG.

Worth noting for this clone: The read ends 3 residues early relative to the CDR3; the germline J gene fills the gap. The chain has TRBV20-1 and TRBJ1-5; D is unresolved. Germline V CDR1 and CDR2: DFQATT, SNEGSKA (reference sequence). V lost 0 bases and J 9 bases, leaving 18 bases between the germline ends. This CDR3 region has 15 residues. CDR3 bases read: TGCAGTGCTAGAGAAGGCGGCTCCCTTCAGAGGCCC. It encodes CSAREGGSLQRP. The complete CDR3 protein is CSAREGGSLQRPQHF.

The CDR3 sequence: CAWTPGGVSGNTIYF. Incomplete CDR3 DNA: TGTGCCTGGACTCCGGGGGGTGTCTCTGGAAACACC. This rearrangement joins TRBV30 to TRBJ1-3, with D possibly being TRBD1 (5 bases). The read terminates 3 residues ahead of where the CDR3 ends, so the germline J gene completes it. CDR3 length: 15 residues. CDR1 GTSNPN and CDR2 SVGIG come from the germline V gene (reference sequence). The V gene lost 4 bases and the J gene lost 0 bases, with 13 bases spanning the gap.

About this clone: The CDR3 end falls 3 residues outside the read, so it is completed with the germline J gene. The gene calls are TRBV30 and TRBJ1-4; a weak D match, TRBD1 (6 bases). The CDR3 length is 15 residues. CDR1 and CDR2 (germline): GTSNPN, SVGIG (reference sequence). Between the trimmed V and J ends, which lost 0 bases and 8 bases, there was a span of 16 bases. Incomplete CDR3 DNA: TGTGCCTGGAGTGTACCGCGGGGGCTTATAGAAAAA. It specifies CAWSVPRGLIEK. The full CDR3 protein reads CAWSVPRGLIEKLFF.

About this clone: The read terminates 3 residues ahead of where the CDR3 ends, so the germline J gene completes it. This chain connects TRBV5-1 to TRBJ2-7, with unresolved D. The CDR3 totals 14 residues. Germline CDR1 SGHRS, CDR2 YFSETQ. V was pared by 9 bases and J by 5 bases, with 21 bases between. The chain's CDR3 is CATSSNPSYDEQYF. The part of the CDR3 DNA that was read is TGCGCCACATCTTCTAACCCATCTTATGACGAG.

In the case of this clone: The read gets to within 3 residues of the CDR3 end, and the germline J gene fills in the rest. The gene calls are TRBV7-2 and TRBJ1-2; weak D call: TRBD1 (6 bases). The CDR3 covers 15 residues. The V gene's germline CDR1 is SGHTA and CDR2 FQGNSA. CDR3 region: CASSLHTGNLKGYTF. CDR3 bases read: TGTGCCAGCAGCTTACATACAGGGAACCTGAAAGGC.

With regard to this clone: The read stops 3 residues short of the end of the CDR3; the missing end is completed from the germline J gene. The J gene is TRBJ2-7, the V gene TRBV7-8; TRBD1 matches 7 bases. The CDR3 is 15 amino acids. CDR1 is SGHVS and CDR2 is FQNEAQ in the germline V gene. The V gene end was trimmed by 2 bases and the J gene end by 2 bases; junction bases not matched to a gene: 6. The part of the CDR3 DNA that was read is TGTGCCAGCAGCTTACCAGCGCAGGGGGCCTACGAG. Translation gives CASSLPAQGAYE. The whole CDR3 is CASSLPAQGAYEQYF.

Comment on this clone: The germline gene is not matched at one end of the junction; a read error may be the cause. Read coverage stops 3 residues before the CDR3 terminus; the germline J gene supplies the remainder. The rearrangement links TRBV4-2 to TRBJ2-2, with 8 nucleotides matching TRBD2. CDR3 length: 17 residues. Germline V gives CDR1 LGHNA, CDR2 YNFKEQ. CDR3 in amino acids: CASSQEKGSGMAGELFF. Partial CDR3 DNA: TGCGCCAGCAGCCAAGAGAAAGGTAGCGGGATGGCCGGGGAG.

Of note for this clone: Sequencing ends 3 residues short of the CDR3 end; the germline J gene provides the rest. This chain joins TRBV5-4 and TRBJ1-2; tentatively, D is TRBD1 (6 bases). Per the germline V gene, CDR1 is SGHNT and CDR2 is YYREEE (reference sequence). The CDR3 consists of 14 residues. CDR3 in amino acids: CASSPGNREGGYTF. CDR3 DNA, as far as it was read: TGTGCCAGCAGCCCCGGAAACAGGGAGGGCGGC. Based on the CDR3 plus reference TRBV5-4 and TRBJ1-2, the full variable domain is ETGVTQSPTHLIKTRGQQVTLRCSSQSGHNTVSWYQQALGQGPQFIFQYYREEENGRGNFPPRFSGLQFPNYSSELNVNALELDDSALYLCASSPGNREGGYTFGSGTRLTVV.

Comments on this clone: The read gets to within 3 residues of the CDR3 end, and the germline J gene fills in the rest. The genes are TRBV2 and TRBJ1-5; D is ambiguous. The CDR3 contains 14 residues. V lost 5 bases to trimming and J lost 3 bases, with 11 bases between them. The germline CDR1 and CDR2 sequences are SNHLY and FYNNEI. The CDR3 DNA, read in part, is TGTGCCAGCAGTAGAGACACAATCAATCAGCCC. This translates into CASSRDTINQP. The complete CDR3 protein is CASSRDTINQPQHF.

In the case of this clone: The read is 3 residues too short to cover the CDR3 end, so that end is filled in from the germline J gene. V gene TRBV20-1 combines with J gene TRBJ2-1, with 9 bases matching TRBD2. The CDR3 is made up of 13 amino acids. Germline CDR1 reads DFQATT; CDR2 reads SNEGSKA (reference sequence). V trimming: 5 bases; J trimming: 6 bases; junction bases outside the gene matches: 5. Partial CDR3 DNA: TGCAGTGCTGGTCAAGCGGGAGGCAATGAG. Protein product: CSAGQAGGNE. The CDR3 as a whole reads CSAGQAGGNEQFF.

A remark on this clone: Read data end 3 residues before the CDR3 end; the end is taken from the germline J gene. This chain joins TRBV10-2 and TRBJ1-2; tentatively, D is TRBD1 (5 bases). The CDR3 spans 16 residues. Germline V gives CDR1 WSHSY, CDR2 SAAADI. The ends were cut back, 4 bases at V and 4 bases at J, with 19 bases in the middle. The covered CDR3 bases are TGCGCCAGCAGTGGAGTCCGAACTGCTCAGGGCTATGGC. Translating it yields CASSGVRTAQGYG. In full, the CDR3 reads CASSGVRTAQGYGYTF.

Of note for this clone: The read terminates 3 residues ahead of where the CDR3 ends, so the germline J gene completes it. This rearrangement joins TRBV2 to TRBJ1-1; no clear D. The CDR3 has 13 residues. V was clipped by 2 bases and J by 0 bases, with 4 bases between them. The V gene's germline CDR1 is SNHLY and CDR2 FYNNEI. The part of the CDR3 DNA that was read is TGTGCCAGCAGTGAACAGTTGAACACTGAA. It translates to CASSEQLNTE. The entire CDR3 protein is CASSEQLNTEAFF. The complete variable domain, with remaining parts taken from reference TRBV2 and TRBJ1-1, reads EPEVTQTPSHQVTQMGQEVILRCVPISNHLYFYWYRQILGQKVEFLVSFYNNEISEKSEIFDDQFSVERPDGSNFTLKIRSTKLEDSAMYFCASSEQLNTEAFFGQGTRLTVV.

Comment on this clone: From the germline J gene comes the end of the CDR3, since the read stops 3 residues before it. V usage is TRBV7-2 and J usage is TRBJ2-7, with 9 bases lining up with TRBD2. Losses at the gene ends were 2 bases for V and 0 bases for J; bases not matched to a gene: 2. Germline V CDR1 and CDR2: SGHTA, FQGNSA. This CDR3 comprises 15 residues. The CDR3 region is CASSLLAGLSYEQYF. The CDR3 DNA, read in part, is TGTGCCAGCAGCTTACTAGCGGGGCTCTCCTACGAG.

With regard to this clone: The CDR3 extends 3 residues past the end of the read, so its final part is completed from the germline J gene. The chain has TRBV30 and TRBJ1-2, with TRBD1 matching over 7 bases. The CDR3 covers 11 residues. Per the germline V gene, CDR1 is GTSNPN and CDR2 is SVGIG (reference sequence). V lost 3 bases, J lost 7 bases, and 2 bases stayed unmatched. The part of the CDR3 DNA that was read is TGTGCCTGGAGACAGGGGAGTGGC. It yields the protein CAWRQGSG. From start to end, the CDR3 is CAWRQGSGYTF. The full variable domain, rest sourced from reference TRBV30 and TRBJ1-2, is SQTIHQWPATLVQPVGSPLSLECTVEGTSNPNLYWYRQAAGRGLQLLFYSVGIGQISSEVPQNLSASRPQDRQFILSSKKLLLSDSGFYLCAWRQGSGYTFGSGTRLTVV.

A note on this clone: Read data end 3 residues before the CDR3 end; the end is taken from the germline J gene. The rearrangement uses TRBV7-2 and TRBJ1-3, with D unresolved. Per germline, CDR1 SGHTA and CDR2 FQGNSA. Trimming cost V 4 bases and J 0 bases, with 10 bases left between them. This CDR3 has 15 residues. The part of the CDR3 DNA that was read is TGTGCCAGCAGCTCCTCAGATTACTCTGGAAACACC. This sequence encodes CASSSSDYSGNT. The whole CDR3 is CASSSSDYSGNTIYF.

CDR3 bases read: TGTGCCAGCAGCAATCTCTGGACTAGCGGGAGGCCAATCTCCTACGAG. Amino acid sequence: CASSNLWTSGRPISYE. The full CDR3 is CASSNLWTSGRPISYEQYF. The V gene is TRBV9, the J gene TRBJ2-7, with TRBD2 matching 14 bases. The DNA ends 3 residues before the CDR3 does, and the rest of the CDR3 is filled in from the germline J gene. The CDR3 loop spans 19 amino acids. Germline V gene sequence: CDR1 SGDLS, CDR2 YYNGEE. With 4 bases clipped from V and 0 bases from J, the junction kept 12 bases outside the gene matches.

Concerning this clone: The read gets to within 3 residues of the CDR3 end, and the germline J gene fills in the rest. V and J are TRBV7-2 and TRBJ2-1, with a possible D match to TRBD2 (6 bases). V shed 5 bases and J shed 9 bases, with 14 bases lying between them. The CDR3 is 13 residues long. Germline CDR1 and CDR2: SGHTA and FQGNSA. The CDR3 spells CASSGRLDGEQFF. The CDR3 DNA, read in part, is TGTGCCAGCAGCGGCCGACTAGACGGTGAG.